What follows are 29 T cell receptor beta chains derived from one specimen sequenced in a study of regulatory T cells in long-lasting Graves disease. Specified time point: newly diagnosed GD, antithyroid drugs for less than 3 months. Scientists built the TCR library using RNA that was extracted from PBMCs. TCR beta libraries were built with iRepertoire HTBI primers and Arm-PCR of CDR3 regions. One entry per CDR3 protein results from TCRdb running MiXCR on the multiplex PCR reads. The sample has roughly 380,000 distinct CDR3 sequences, over 15% seen once. The sample was also reused in another study, on T cells in Graves' hyperthyroidism and ophthalmopathy.

Material: peripheral blood mononuclear cells (PBMCs), obtained at new diagnosis, from a patient treated with antithyroid drugs. The receptors stem from a man aged 40-49 years with Graves disease.

At least ten counts were recorded for this clonotype. V is TRBV24-1 and J is TRBJ1-4; possible D gene TRBD1, 6 bases. Between the trimmed V and J ends, which lost 2 bases and 8 bases, there was a span of 14 bases. The CDR3 covers 15 residues. The germline V gene has CDR1 KGHDR and CDR2 SFDVKD. CDR3: CATSDSFRGQEKLFF. The CDR3, as DNA: TGTGCCACCAGTGATTCTTTCAGGGGCCAGGAAAAACTGTTTTTT.

The chain carries TRBV7-6 and TRBJ1-5; 8 bases are a match to TRBD1. With 3 bases clipped from V and 0 bases from J, the junction kept 28 bases outside the gene matches. Germline CDR1 SGHVS, CDR2 FNYEAQ. CDR3 length equals 24 residues. The DNA for the CDR3 is TGTGCCAGCAGCTTCCATGCAGACGGGACAGGCGTATCGGAGAGTCTGTATAGCAATCAGCCCCAGCATTTT. It codes for CASSFHADGTGVSESLYSNQPQHF.

The chain uses TRBV27 and TRBJ2-7; D might be TRBD2 (5 bases). Trimming removed 5 bases from V and 3 bases from J, with 17 bases in between. CDR1 and CDR2 (germline): MNHEY, SMNVEV (reference sequence). The CDR3 runs to 15 residues. The CDR3 loop is CASSLDAVGVYEQYF. CDR3 sequence (DNA): TGTGCCAGCAGTCTCGACGCGGTGGGAGTCTACGAGCAGTACTTC.

This clonotype was seen ten or more times. The genes are TRBV7-3 and TRBJ2-2; TRBD2 is a possible D gene (6 bases). Per germline, CDR1 SGHTA and CDR2 FQGTGA. This CDR3 contains 14 residues. V was clipped by 6 bases and J by 1 base, with 9 bases between them. The CDR3 coding sequence is TGTGCCAGCAGAAGAGCGGGGAACACCGGGGAGCTGTTTTTT. It yields the protein CASRRAGNTGELFF.

There are many counts of this clonotype. The J gene is TRBJ2-4, the V gene TRBV12-3 or TRBV12-4; TRBD2 agrees at 7 bases. V lost 3 bases and J lost 1; bases outside the gene matches: 6. This CDR3 has 16 amino acids. The CDR3 sequence: CASSLGGASAKNIQYF. The CDR3, as DNA: TGTGCCAGCAGTTTGGGAGGGGCATCGGCCAAAAACATTCAGTACTTC.

This clonotype was seen many times. The V gene is TRBV4-1, the J gene TRBJ1-5; D ambiguous. Trimming cost V 2 bases and J 4 bases, with 12 bases left between them. Looked up from germline, CDR1 is MGHRA and CDR2 is YSYEKL. CDR3 length equals 15 residues. The CDR3 spells CASSQFVNRNQPQHF. The CDR3 bases are TGCGCCAGCAGCCAATTTGTGAATCGAAATCAGCCCCAGCATTTT.

This clonotype was seen only a few times. The chain joins TRBV6-2 or TRBV6-3 to TRBJ1-5; TRBD1 aligns across 7 bases. V was clipped by 2 bases and J by 5 bases; unmatched bases: 0. Germline CDR1 and CDR2: MNHEY and SVGEGT. The CDR3 has 13 amino acids. This chain's CDR3 is CASSYRGHQPQHF. CDR3 bases: TGTGCCAGCAGTTACAGGGGGCATCAGCCCCAGCATTTT.

The chain employs TRBV7-7 and TRBJ2-3, with 12 bases fitting TRBD1. The CDR3 length is 15 residues. V lost 5 bases and J lost 4; bases outside the gene matches: 4. CDR1 and CDR2 from the germline V gene are SSHAT and FNYEAQ (reference sequence). The CDR3 nucleotides are TGTGCCAGCAGCGCCGGGACAGGGGGCCCAGATACGCAGTATTTT. It yields the protein CASSAGTGGPDTQYF.

This clonotype was recorded many times. The rearrangement uses TRBV3-1 and TRBJ2-1, with TRBD2 matching over 15 bases. After removal of 2 bases from V and 8 bases from J, the junction contained 7 bases not matched to a gene. The CDR3 spans 17 residues. Germline V gives CDR1 LGHDT, CDR2 YNNKEL (reference sequence). CDR3 bases: TGTGCCAGCAGCCAATGGACTAGCGGGGGGGCCTTGGATGAGCAGTTCTTC. Translating gives CASSQWTSGGALDEQFF.

In its sample, this clonotype was seen many times. The rearrangement uses TRBV20-1 and TRBJ1-1; D remains ambiguous. The V end was cut by 5 bases, the J end by 6 bases, with 10 bases between. The CDR3 length is 11 residues. Per the germline V gene, CDR1 is DFQATT and CDR2 is SNEGSKA (reference sequence). The CDR3 protein is CSAPGMSEAFF. The CDR3 DNA is TGCAGTGCTCCCGGTATGTCTGAAGCTTTCTTT.

This clonotype was detected a few times. The V and J genes are TRBV29-1 and TRBJ2-5; D remains unclear. This CDR3 region has 14 residues. Germline V gives CDR1 SQVTM, CDR2 ANQGSEA. V was shortened by 0 bases and J by 5 bases, with 13 bases between the two germline ends. CDR3 in amino acids: CSVEESLNVETQYF. The CDR3 DNA reads as TGCAGCGTTGAAGAATCTCTTAATGTCGAGACCCAGTACTTC.

The gene calls are TRBV19 and TRBJ1-6, with D possibly TRBD1 on 5 matching bases. Germline V gene data show CDR1 as LNHDA and CDR2 as SQIVND (reference sequence). V was trimmed by 5 bases and J by 5 bases, leaving 22 bases between them. The CDR3 length is 18 residues. CDR3 amino acids: CASSERGQRQLNNSPLHF. The CDR3 coding sequence is TGTGCCAGTAGTGAACGGGGCCAGCGGCAGCTAAATAATTCACCCCTCCACTTT.

This clonotype was recorded many times. The chain has TRBV5-1 and TRBJ2-1; D gene uncertain. CDR3 length: 12 amino acids. Looked up from germline, CDR1 is SGHRS and CDR2 is YFSETQ. The V end was cut by 2 bases, the J end by 3 bases, with 3 bases between. The CDR3 coding sequence is TGCGCCAGCAGCTTAGACTACAATGAGCAGTTCTTC. Amino acid sequence: CASSLDYNEQFF.

In this sample, this clonotype turned up many times. The chain combines TRBV2 with TRBJ1-3; possibly TRBD1 for D (5 bases). The CDR3 is 13 amino acids. Germline assignment: CDR1 SNHLY and CDR2 FYNNEI. V lost 7 bases to trimming and J lost 7 bases, with 14 bases between them. The DNA of the CDR3 is TGTGCCAGCACCGGGACCGCAAAGAACACCATATATTTT. This translates into CASTGTAKNTIYF.

This clonotype was seen a few times. This chain links TRBV20-1 with TRBJ2-1; 13 bases line up with TRBD2. V dropped 3 bases and J dropped 8; count of bases not matched to a gene: 4. Germline assignment: CDR1 DFQATT and CDR2 SNEGSKA (reference sequence). This CDR3 spans 14 amino acids. CDR3: CSARRLAGGYEQFF. The DNA of the CDR3 is TGCAGTGCTAGGAGACTAGCGGGGGGCTATGAGCAGTTCTTC.

Remarks on this clonotype: It is likely a read error: a sequence one base away is far more abundant. The V and J genes are TRBV7-9 and TRBJ2-1, with TRBD1 identical over 11 bases. The J call may not be correct, given that the DNA end is closer to TRBJ2-7. Germline lookup yields CDR1 SEHNR and CDR2 FQNEAQ (reference sequence). The CDR3 contains 16 residues. CDR3 DNA: TGTGCCAGCAGCTCGACCCCGGGACAGGGGGACTACGAGCAGTACTTC. This sequence encodes CASSSTPGQGDYEQYF.

The J gene is TRBJ1-2, the V gene TRBV4-1; no firm D call. This CDR3 region has 14 residues. The germline gives CDR1 MGHRA, CDR2 YSYEKL. V lost 4 bases to trimming and J lost 4 bases, with 13 bases between them. This CDR3 is CASSLAAFTYGYTF. The DNA for the CDR3 is TGCGCCAGCAGCCTAGCAGCCTTCACCTATGGCTACACCTTC.

Ten or more counts support this clonotype. The V call is TRBV30, the J call TRBJ2-3; D is perhaps TRBD1 (6 bases). The CDR3 has 13 amino acids. V lost 3 bases and J lost 4, with 11 bases in between. Germline values: CDR1 GTSNPN, CDR2 SVGIG (reference sequence). For the CDR3, the DNA is TGTGCCTGGAGCATACAGGGCGCAGATACGCAGTATTTT. Its protein is CAWSIQGADTQYF.

Of note for this clonotype: A read error is likely here: a far larger clone is one base away. The gene calls are TRBV7-2 and TRBJ2-1, with 11 bases that match TRBD1. The length of the CDR3 is 14 residues. Germline lookup yields CDR1 SGHTA and CDR2 FQGNSA. V gave up 6 bases and J gave up 10 bases; unmatched junction bases: 8. The CDR3 here is CASRGTGGTYEQFF. The CDR3 DNA is TGTGCCAGCAGGGGGACAGGGGGGACCTACGAGCAGTTCTTC.

The table lists this clonotype with a few counts. The germline gene is not matched at one end of the junction; a read error may be the cause. The chain joins TRBV11-3 to TRBJ2-7, with D hard to call. The V gene's germline CDR1 is SGHNT and CDR2 YENEEA. This CDR3 has 15 residues. As DNA, the CDR3 is TGTGCCAGCAGCTTCCTGGGCGGTCGATTGGACGAGCAGCACTTC. Amino acids: CASSFLGGRLDEQHF.

In its sample, this clonotype was seen many times. The rearrangement joins TRBV2 to TRBJ1-5; no clear D. CDR3 length: 12 residues. The germline CDR1 and CDR2 sequences are SNHLY and FYNNEI. V lost 7 bases and J 2 bases, leaving 6 bases between the germline ends. Here the CDR3 reads CASNVGNQPQHF. Here the CDR3 DNA reads TGTGCCAGCAACGTCGGCAATCAGCCCCAGCATTTT.

The chain has TRBV24-1 and TRBJ2-1; no clear D. Germline assignment: CDR1 KGHDR and CDR2 SFDVKD. V lost 4 bases and J 2 bases, leaving 20 bases between the germline ends. The CDR3 spans 18 residues. The CDR3 DNA is TGTGCCACCAGTGACCGACGGATCAACCAAGAGGCCTACAATGAGCAGTTCTTC. It codes for CATSDRRINQEAYNEQFF.

This clonotype turned up a few times. The J gene is TRBJ1-6, the V gene TRBV27, with 7 positions matching TRBD1. The CDR3 length is 14 residues. Germline V gene lookup returns CDR1 MNHEY and CDR2 SMNVEV (reference sequence). V was pared by 10 bases and J by 8 bases, with 11 bases of the junction left unmatched. The CDR3 nucleotides are TGTGCCACCAAAAGCATCAGGGGGGATTCACCCCTCCACTTT. Encoded protein: CATKSIRGDSPLHF.

In this sample, this clonotype turned up many times. The gene calls are TRBV9 and TRBJ2-1, with a possible D match to TRBD1 (6 bases). The J call may be incorrect, as the DNA end agrees better with TRBJ2-3. Germline V gene sequence: CDR1 SGDLS, CDR2 YYNGEE. This CDR3 region has 14 residues. In nucleotides, the CDR3 is TGTGCCAGCGCACCGGGGACACCCGGCCGGACGCAGTATTTT. This translates into CASAPGTPGRTQYF.

The chain has TRBV7-2 and TRBJ2-3, with D maybe TRBD1 (6 bases). Germline-derived CDR1 and CDR2 are SGHTA and FQGNSA. The CDR3 has 16 amino acids. V lost 2 bases and J 5 bases, leaving 17 bases between the germline ends. CDR3 region: CASSLIPGAMIDTQYF. The CDR3 DNA sequence: TGTGCCAGCAGCTTAATTCCAGGGGCTATGATAGATACGCAGTATTTT.

This clonotype was picked up many times. The chain couples TRBV20-1 to TRBJ1-4, with D perhaps TRBD1 (6 bases). Trimming pared 0 bases from V and 2 bases from J, leaving 10 bases between. From germline, CDR1 is DFQATT and CDR2 SNEGSKA (reference sequence). The CDR3 is 15 amino acids. The CDR3 DNA follows: TGCAGTGCTAGAGATAGGGGGATTACTAATGAAAAACTGTTTTTT. Amino acids: CSARDRGITNEKLFF.

This clonotype was counted between two and nine times. The CDR3 nucleotides are TGTGCCAGCAGCTTAGTGTGGGACAGCCGCTACGAGCAGTACTTC. It encodes CASSLVWDSRYEQYF. V is TRBV7-2 and J is TRBJ2-7, with 7 nucleotides matching TRBD1. The V gene end was trimmed by 1 base and the J gene end by 3 bases; junction bases not matched to a gene: 6. The CDR3 loop spans 15 amino acids. Germline CDR1 reads SGHTA; CDR2 reads FQGNSA.

Many counts were recorded for this clonotype. The chain combines TRBV7-9 with TRBJ2-1; D remains unclear. This CDR3 spans 13 amino acids. Trimming removed 6 bases at V and 2 bases at J, with 8 bases between. The germline V gene encodes CDR1 SEHNR and CDR2 FQNEAQ (reference sequence). CDR3 DNA: TGTGCCAGCAGACGCGGCACCTACAATGAGCAGTTCTTC. Translating gives CASRRGTYNEQFF.

About this clonotype itself: The germline gene is not matched at one end of the junction; a read error may be the cause. J is TRBJ2-1 and V is TRBV7-2; no definite D call. The DNA end is a closer match to TRBJ2-5, so the J assignment may be wrong. There are 14 residues in the CDR3. CDR1 SGHTA and CDR2 FQGNSA come from the germline V gene. CDR3 nucleotides: TGTGCCAGCGGACCCGGCCCCTATGAAGAGGCCCAGTACTTC. As protein: CASGPGPYEEAQYF.